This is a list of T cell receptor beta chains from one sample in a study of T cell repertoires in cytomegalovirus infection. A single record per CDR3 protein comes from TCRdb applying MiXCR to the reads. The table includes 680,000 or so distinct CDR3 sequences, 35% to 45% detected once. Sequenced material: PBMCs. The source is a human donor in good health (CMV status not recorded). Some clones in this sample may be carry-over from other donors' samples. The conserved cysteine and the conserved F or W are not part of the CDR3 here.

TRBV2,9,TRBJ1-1,ASGPRGSAF
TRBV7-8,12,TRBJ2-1,ASSTSTGGREQF
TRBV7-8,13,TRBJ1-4,ASSPGTALTEKLF
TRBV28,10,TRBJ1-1,ASSMGLTEAF
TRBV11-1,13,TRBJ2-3,ASISQGASTDTQY
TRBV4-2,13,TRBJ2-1,ASSPPLGSYNEQF
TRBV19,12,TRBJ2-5,ASSDGTVQETQY
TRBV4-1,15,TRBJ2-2,ASSQFRTRSPTGELF
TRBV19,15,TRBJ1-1,ASSPRGTDLLNTEAF
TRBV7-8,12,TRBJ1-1,ASSKDRANTEAF
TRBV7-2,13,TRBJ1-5,ASSLGFREMQPQH
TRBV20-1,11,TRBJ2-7,SAPNPGQLEQY
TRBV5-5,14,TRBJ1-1,ASSHASVGENTEAF
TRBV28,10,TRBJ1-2,ASLTGPYGYT
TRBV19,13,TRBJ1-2,ASTGDRWGDYGYT
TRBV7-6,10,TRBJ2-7,ASSPTGDEQY
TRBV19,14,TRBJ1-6,ASSFQFRSYNSPLH
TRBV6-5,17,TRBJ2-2,ASSYSSVRSPIRTGELF
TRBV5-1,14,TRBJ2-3,ASRASRQGWTDTQY
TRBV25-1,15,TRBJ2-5,ASSDPYRGQIQETQY
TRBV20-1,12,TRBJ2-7,SARVQLSPREQY
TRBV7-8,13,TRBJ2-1,ASSLVTSVRNEQF
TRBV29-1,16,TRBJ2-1,SVEFSTHGAGFDNEQF
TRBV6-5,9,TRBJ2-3,ASSYGDTQY
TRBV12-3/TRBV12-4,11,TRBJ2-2,ASSRLEGVEMF
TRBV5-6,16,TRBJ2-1,ASSLTFGTESSYNEQF
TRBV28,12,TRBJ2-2,ASSLGETSVELF
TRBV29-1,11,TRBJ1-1,SGLTGVNTEAY
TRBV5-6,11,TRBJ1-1,ASSNYRGTEAF
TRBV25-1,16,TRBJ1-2,ASSAQPLTGHANYGYT
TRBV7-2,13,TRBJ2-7,ASSQSQTPIYEQY
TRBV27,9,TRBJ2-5,DTTYQETHY
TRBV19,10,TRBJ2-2,ASSWGRWELF